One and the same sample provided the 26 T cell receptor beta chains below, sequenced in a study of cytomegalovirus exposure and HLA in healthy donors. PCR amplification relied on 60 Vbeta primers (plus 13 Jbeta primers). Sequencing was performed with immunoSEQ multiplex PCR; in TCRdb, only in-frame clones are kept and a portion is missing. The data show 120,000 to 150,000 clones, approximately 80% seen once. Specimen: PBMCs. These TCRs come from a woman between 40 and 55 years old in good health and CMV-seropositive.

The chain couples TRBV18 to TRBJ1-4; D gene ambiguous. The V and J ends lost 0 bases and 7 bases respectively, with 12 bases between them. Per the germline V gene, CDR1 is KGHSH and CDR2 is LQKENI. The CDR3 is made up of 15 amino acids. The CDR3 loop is CASSPPRPSGEKLFF. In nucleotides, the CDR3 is TGTGCCAGCTCACCACCCAGACCTTCGGGTGAAAAACTGTTTTTT.

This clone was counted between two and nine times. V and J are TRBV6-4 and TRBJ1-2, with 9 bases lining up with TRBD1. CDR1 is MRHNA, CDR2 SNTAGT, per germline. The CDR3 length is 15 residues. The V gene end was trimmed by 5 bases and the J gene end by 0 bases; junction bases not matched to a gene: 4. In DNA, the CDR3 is TGTGCCAGCAGTTTGGACAGGGGACCTAACTATGGCTACACCTTC. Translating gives CASSLDRGPNYGYTF.

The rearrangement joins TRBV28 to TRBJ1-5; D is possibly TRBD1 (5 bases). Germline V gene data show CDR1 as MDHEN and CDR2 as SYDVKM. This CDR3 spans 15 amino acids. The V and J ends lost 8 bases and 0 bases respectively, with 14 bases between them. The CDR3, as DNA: TGTGCCAGCGCCGTCGGGGGAAATAGCAATCAGCCCCAGCATTTT. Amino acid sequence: CASAVGGNSNQPQHF.

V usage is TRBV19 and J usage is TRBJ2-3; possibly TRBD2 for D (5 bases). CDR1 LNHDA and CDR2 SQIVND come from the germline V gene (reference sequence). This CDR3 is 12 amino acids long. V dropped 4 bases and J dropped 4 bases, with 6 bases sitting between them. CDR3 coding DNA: TGTGCCAGTAGTACACTAGCAGATACGCAGTATTTT. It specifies CASSTLADTQYF.

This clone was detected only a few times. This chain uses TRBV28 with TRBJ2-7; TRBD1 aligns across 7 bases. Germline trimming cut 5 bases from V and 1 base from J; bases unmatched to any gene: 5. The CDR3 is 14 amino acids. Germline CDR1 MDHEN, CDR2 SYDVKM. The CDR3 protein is CASSPWTGSYEQYF. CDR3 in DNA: TGTGCCAGCAGTCCCTGGACAGGATCCTACGAGCAGTACTTC. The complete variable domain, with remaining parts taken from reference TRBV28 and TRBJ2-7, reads DVKVTQSSRYLVKRTGEKVFLECVQDMDHENMFWYRQDPGLGLRLIYFSYDVKMKEKGDIPEGYSVSREKKERFSLILESASTNQTSMYLCASSPWTGSYEQYFGPGTRLTVT.

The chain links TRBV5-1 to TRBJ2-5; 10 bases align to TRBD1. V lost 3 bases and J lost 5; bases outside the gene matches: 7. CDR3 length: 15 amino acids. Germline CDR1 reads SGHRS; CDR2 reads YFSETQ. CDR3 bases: TGCGCCAGCAGCTCAGACAGGGGGCGTGAGGAGACCCAGTACTTC. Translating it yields CASSSDRGREETQYF.

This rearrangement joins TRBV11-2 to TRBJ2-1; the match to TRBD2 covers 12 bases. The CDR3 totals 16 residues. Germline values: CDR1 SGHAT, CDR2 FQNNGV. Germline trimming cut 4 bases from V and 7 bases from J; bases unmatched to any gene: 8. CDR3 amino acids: CASSSPTSGRGNEQFF. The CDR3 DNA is TGTGCCAGCAGCTCGCCGACTAGCGGGAGAGGAAATGAGCAGTTCTTC.

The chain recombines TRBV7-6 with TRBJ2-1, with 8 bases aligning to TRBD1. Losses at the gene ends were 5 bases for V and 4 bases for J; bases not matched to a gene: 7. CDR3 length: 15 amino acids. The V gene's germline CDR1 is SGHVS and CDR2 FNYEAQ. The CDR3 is CASSPDRAYYNEQFF. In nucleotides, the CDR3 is TGTGCCAGCAGCCCGGACAGGGCTTATTACAATGAGCAGTTCTTC.

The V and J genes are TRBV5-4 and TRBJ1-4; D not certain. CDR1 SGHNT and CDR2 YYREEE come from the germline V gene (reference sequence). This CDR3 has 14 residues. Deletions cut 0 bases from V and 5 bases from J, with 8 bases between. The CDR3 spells CASSLDPVNEKLFF. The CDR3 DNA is TGTGCCAGCAGCTTGGATCCTGTGAATGAAAAACTGTTTTTT.

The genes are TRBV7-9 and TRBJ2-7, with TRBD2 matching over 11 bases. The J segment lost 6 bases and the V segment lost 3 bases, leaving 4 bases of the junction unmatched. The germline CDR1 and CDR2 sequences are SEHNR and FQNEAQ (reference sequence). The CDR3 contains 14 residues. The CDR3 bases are TGTGCCAGCAGCTTGCTAGCGGGAGGTATCGAGCAGTACTTC. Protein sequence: CASSLLAGGIEQYF. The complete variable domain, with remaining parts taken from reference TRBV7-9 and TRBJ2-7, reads DTGVSQNPRHKITKRGQNVTFRCDPISEHNRLYWYRQTLGQGPEFLTYFQNEAQLEKSRLLSDRFSAERPKGSFSTLEIQRTEQGDSAMYLCASSLLAGGIEQYFGPGTRLTVT.

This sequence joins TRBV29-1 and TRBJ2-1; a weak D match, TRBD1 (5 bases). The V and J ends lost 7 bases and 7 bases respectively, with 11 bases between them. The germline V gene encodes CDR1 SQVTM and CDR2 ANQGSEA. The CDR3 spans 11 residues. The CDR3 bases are TGCAGCGCCGACAGAAGGAATGAGCAGTTCTTC. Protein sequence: CSADRRNEQFF.

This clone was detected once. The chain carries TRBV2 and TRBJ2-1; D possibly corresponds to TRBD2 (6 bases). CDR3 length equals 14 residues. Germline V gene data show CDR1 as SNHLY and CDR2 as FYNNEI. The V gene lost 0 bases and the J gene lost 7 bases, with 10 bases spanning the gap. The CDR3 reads CASSEAGGWNEQFF. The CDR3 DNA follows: TGTGCCAGCAGTGAAGCGGGAGGATGGAATGAGCAGTTCTTC.

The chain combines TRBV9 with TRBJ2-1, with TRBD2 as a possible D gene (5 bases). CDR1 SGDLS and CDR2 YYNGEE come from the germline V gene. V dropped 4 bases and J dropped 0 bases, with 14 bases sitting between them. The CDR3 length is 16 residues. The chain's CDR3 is CASSSRMGSSYNEQFF. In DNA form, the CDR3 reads TGTGCCAGCAGCTCCCGCATGGGGAGCTCCTACAATGAGCAGTTCTTC.

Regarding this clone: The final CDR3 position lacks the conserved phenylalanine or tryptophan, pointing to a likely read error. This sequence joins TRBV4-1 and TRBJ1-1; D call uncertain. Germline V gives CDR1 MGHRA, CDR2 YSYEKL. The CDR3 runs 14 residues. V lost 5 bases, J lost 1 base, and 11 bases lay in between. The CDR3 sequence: CASSNLPGNTEAFL. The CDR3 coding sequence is TGCGCCAGCAGCAACCTCCCAGGGAACACTGAAGCTTTCTTG.

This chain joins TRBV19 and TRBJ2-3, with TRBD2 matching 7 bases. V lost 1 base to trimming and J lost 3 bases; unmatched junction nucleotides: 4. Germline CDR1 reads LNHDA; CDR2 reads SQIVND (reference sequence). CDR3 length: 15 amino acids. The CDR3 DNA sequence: TGTGCCAGTAGTATAGGCGGGAGCTGGACAGATACGCAGTATTTT. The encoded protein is CASSIGGSWTDTQYF.

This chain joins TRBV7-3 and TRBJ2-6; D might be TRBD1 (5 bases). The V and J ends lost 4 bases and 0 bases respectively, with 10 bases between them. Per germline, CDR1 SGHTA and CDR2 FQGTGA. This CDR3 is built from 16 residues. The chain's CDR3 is CASSSQGYSGANVLTF. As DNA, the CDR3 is TGTGCCAGCAGCTCCCAGGGATACTCTGGGGCCAACGTCCTGACTTTC. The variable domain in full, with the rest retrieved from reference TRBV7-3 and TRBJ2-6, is GAGVSQTPSNKVTEKGKYVELRCDPISGHTALYWYRQSLGQGPEFLIYFQGTGAADDSGLPNDRFFAVRPEGSVSTLKIQRTERGDSAVYLCASSSQGYSGANVLTFGAGSRLTVL.

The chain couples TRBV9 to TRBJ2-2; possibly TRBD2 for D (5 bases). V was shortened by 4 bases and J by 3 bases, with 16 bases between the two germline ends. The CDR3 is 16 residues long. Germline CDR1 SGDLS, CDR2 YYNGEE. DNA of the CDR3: TGTGCCAGCAGCCCCCGACCGGTGAGGGACACCGGGGAGCTGTTTTTT. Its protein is CASSPRPVRDTGELFF.

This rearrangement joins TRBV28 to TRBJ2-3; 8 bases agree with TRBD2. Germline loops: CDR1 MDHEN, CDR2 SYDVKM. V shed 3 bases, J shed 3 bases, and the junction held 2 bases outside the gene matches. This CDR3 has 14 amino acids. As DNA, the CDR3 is TGTGCCAGCAGTTTGGAGCGGGGGACAGATACGCAGTATTTT. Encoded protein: CASSLERGTDTQYF.

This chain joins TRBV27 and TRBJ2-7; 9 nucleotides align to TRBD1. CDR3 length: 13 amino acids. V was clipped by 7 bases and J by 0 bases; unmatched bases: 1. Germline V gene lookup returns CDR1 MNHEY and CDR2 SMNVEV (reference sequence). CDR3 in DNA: TGTGCCAGCAAGACAGGGGGCTCCTACGAGCAGTACTTC. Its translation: CASKTGGSYEQYF.

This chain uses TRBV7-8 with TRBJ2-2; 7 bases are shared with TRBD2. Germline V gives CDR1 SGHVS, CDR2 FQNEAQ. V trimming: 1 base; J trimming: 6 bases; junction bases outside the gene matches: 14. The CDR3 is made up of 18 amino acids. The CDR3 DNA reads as TGTGCCAGCAGCTTAGGCTCCGTAAGCGGGGTCAAGGCCGGGGAGCTGTTTTTT. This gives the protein CASSLGSVSGVKAGELFF.

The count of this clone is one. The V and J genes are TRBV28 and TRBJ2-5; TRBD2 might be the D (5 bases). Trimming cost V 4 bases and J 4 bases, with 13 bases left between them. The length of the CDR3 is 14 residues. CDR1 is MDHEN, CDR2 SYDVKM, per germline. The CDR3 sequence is CASSSVLGRETQYF. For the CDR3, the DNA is TGTGCCAGCAGTTCGGTTTTGGGGAGAGAGACCCAGTACTTC.

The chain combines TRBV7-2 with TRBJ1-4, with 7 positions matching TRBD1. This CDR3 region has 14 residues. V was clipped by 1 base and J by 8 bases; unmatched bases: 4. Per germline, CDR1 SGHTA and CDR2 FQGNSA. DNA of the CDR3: TGTGCCAGCAGCTTAGGAGGGGGCGAGGAAAAACTGTTTTTT. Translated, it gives CASSLGGGEEKLFF.

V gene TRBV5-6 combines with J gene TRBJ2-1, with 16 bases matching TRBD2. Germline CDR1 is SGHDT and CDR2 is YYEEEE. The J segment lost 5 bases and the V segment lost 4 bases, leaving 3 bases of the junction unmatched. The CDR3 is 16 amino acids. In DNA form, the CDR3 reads TGTGCCAGCAGCCATGGGACTAGCGGGAGGGACAATGAGCAGTTCTTC. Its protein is CASSHGTSGRDNEQFF.

CDR3 coding DNA: TGTGCCAGTAGTGTTAGCGGGGGGGCCGGAGATACGCAGTATTTT. Translation gives CASSVSGGAGDTQYF. The rearrangement uses TRBV19 and TRBJ2-3; 11 bases are shared with TRBD2. The CDR3 consists of 15 residues. Germline V gene sequence: CDR1 LNHDA, CDR2 SQIVND (reference sequence). With V trimmed by 5 bases and J by 5 bases, 6 bases remained unmatched.

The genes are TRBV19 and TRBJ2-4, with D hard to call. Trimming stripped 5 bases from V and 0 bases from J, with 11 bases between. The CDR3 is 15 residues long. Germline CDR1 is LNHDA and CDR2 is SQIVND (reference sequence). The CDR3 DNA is TGTGCCAGTAGTTCCCAGGTTTTAGCCAAAAACATTCAGTACTTC. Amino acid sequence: CASSSQVLAKNIQYF.

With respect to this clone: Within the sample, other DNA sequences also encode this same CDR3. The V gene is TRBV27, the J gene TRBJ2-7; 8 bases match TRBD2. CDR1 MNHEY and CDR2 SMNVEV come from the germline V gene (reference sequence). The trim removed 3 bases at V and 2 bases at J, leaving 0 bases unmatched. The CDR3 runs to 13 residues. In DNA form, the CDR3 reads TGTGCCAGCAGTTTGACTAGCGCCTACGAGCAGTACTTC. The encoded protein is CASSLTSAYEQYF.